The 21 T cell receptor beta chains presented below share a single source sample, sequenced in a study of T cell responses to AZD1222 COVID-19 vaccine. Method: immunoSEQ multiplex PCR; TCRdb's copy keeps in-frame clones and lacks some. The sample lists about 160,000 clones; roughly nine tenths were seen once. Source: peripheral blood, taken on day 0 of AZD1222 vaccination. These receptors all come from an adult in good health.

This clone was seen more than once but under ten times. This chain joins TRBV5-4 and TRBJ1-6; D uncertain. The CDR3 sequence is 14 residues long. V lost 0 bases and J lost 5, with 6 bases in between. CDR1 and CDR2 (germline): SGHNT, YYREEE (reference sequence). CDR3 in DNA: TGTGCCAGCAGCTTGGGGCAGCATAATTCACCCCTCCACTTT. Residues: CASSLGQHNSPLHF.

The rearrangement joins TRBV5-1 to TRBJ2-7; D is undetermined. V lost 1 base, J lost 2 bases, and 7 bases lay in between. Looked up from germline, CDR1 is SGHRS and CDR2 is YFSETQ. The CDR3 contains 13 residues. The CDR3 protein is CASSLKTAYEQYF. In DNA, the CDR3 is TGCGCCAGCAGCTTGAAGACGGCCTACGAGCAGTACTTC.

The chain joins TRBV3-1 (or the pseudogene TRBV3-2) to TRBJ1-5; D unresolved. Germline-derived CDR1 and CDR2 are LGHDT and YNNKEL (reference sequence). The CDR3 is made up of 14 amino acids. Between the trimmed V and J ends, which lost 1 base and 2 bases, there was a span of 6 bases. Here the CDR3 DNA reads TGTGCCAGCAGCCAAGCTAGTGGCAATCAGCCCCAGCATTTT. Translating it yields CASSQASGNQPQHF.

V is TRBV19 and J is TRBJ2-1; D remains unclear. The germline CDR1 and CDR2 sequences are LNHDA and SQIVND (reference sequence). CDR3 length: 14 residues. Trimming removed 3 bases from V and 6 bases from J, with 12 bases in between. The CDR3 loop is CASSINGQINEQFF. The CDR3 nucleotides read TGTGCCAGTAGTATTAACGGGCAGATCAATGAGCAGTTCTTC.

The gene calls are TRBV6-5 and TRBJ1-3; D unclear. V was clipped by 2 bases and J by 4 bases, with 12 bases between them. Looked up from germline, CDR1 is MNHEY and CDR2 is SVGAGI. The CDR3 totals 15 residues. The DNA of the CDR3 is TGTGCCAGCAGTTACAGCCGACTCGGGGGAAACACCATATATTTT. This sequence encodes CASSYSRLGGNTIYF.

The rearrangement uses TRBV6-6 and TRBJ1-5; D is unresolved. The CDR3 spans 13 residues. V was cut by 2 bases and J by 5 bases, with 7 bases left in between. CDR1 MNHNY and CDR2 SVGAGI come from the germline V gene (reference sequence). CDR3 sequence (DNA): TGTGCCAGCAGTTACAGTACGGATCAGCCCCAGCATTTT. Translated: CASSYSTDQPQHF.

The CDR3 here is CASSVASGAEAFF. In DNA, the CDR3 is TGTGCCAGCAGCGTAGCGTCGGGGGCTGAAGCTTTCTTT. The V and J genes are TRBV9 and TRBJ1-1; a weak D match, TRBD1 (5 bases). Germline CDR1 SGDLS, CDR2 YYNGEE. V was cut by 0 bases and J by 6 bases, with 9 bases left in between. This CDR3 has 13 amino acids.

The CDR3 DNA follows: TGTGCCTGGAGGGGCTTTGCGGGAGGCCCCTACAATGAGCAGTTCTTC. Translated: CAWRGFAGGPYNEQFF. The genes are TRBV30 and TRBJ2-1; 8 nucleotides agree with TRBD2. The CDR3 spans 16 residues. V dropped 3 bases and J dropped 2; count of bases not matched to a gene: 9. Germline CDR1 and CDR2: GTSNPN and SVGIG (reference sequence). Full variable domain (remainder filled in from reference TRBV30 and TRBJ2-1): SQTIHQWPATLVQPVGSPLSLECTVEGTSNPNLYWYRQAAGRGLQLLFYSVGIGQISSEVPQNLSASRPQDRQFILSSKKLLLSDSGFYLCAWRGFAGGPYNEQFFGPGTRLTVL.

The rearrangement joins TRBV5-1 to TRBJ2-1, with D possibly TRBD1 on 6 matching bases. The germline V gene has CDR1 SGHRS and CDR2 YFSETQ. Trimming shortened V by 1 base and J by 9 bases, and 20 bases separated the two germline ends. The CDR3 covers 16 residues. The CDR3 here is CASSLSLRQGSTEQFF. The CDR3, as DNA: TGCGCCAGCAGCTTGAGTCTGCGGCAGGGGAGTACTGAGCAGTTCTTC. Drawing the rest from reference TRBV5-1 and TRBJ2-1, the complete variable domain is KAGVTQTPRYLIKTRGQQVTLSCSPISGHRSVSWYQQTPGQGLQFLFEYFSETQRNKGNFPGRFSGRQFSNSRSEMNVSTLELGDSALYLCASSLSLRQGSTEQFFGPGTRLTVL.

The chain couples TRBV6-5 to TRBJ1-2, with unresolved D. V lost 0 bases and J lost 4, with 12 bases in between. The CDR3 is made up of 15 amino acids. Germline V gene lookup returns CDR1 MNHEY and CDR2 SVGAGI. The CDR3 is CASSYSRVSRYGYTF. The CDR3 DNA reads as TGTGCCAGCAGTTACTCGAGGGTCAGCCGCTATGGCTACACCTTC.

This sequence joins TRBV7-9 and TRBJ2-7, with D maybe TRBD1 (5 bases). Germline CDR1 reads SEHNR; CDR2 reads FQNEAQ (reference sequence). The V end lost 2 bases, the J end lost 1 base, and 18 bases lay between the germline ends. The CDR3 has 17 amino acids. The CDR3 bases are TGTGCCAGCAGCTTATCAGAGGCACAGGACGTATCCTACGAGCAGTACTTC. Translating gives CASSLSEAQDVSYEQYF.

This CDR3 is CASSRYRGDEQYF. In nucleotides, the CDR3 is TGTGCCAGTAGTAGGTACAGGGGAGACGAGCAGTACTTC. The chain has TRBV19 and TRBJ2-7, with 7 bases that match TRBD1. Losses at the gene ends were 4 bases for V and 5 bases for J; bases not matched to a gene: 5. Per the germline V gene, CDR1 is LNHDA and CDR2 is SQIVND (reference sequence). The CDR3 has 13 amino acids.

This rearrangement joins TRBV28 to TRBJ2-1, with D possibly being TRBD2 (5 bases). CDR1 and CDR2 from the germline V gene are MDHEN and SYDVKM. The germline V and J ends were trimmed by 7 bases and 0 bases, with 13 bases remaining between them. The CDR3 extends over 15 amino acids. The CDR3 loop reads CASTPLARSYNEQFF. The CDR3 bases are TGTGCCAGCACCCCTCTAGCTCGCTCCTACAATGAGCAGTTCTTC. Variable domain in full (rest from reference TRBV28 and TRBJ2-1): DVKVTQSSRYLVKRTGEKVFLECVQDMDHENMFWYRQDPGLGLRLIYFSYDVKMKEKGDIPEGYSVSREKKERFSLILESASTNQTSMYLCASTPLARSYNEQFFGPGTRLTVL.

V and J are TRBV6-5 and TRBJ2-3; D might be TRBD1 (6 bases). The CDR3 contains 14 residues. CDR1 and CDR2 from the germline V gene are MNHEY and SVGAGI. V shed 6 bases and J shed 4 bases, with 14 bases lying between them. The chain's CDR3 is CASRYQGLPDTQYF. The CDR3 coding sequence is TGTGCCAGCAGGTATCAGGGGTTACCAGATACGCAGTATTTT.

The chain links TRBV28 to TRBJ2-3, with D possibly being TRBD2 (6 bases). The CDR3 has 14 residues. Trimming took off 9 bases at V and 0 bases at J, with 13 bases between the two ends. CDR1 is MDHEN and CDR2 is SYDVKM in the germline V gene. CDR3 DNA: TGTGCCAGTCAGGTGGGAGGAAGCACAGATACGCAGTATTTT. Protein sequence: CASQVGGSTDTQYF. Using reference TRBV28 and TRBJ2-3 for the parts outside the CDR3, the full variable domain is DVKVTQSSRYLVKRTGEKVFLECVQDMDHENMFWYRQDPGLGLRLIYFSYDVKMKEKGDIPEGYSVSREKKERFSLILESASTNQTSMYLCASQVGGSTDTQYFGPGTRLTVL.

V and J are TRBV5-1 and TRBJ2-7; D perhaps matches TRBD1 (6 bases). CDR3 size: 17 residues. Germline values: CDR1 SGHRS, CDR2 YFSETQ. V gave up 4 bases and J gave up 5 bases, with 25 bases separating them. The CDR3 loop is CASSRESTGYLPHEQYF. As DNA, the CDR3 is TGCGCCAGCAGCAGGGAAAGCACAGGGTACTTACCCCACGAGCAGTACTTC.

This clone has only one observation. This sequence joins TRBV7-2 and TRBJ1-5; perhaps TRBD1 as D (5 bases). This CDR3 is built from 14 residues. The V and J ends lost 2 bases and 1 base respectively, with 6 bases between them. Germline CDR1 is SGHTA and CDR2 is FQGNSA. The CDR3 bases are TGTGCCAGCAGCTTAAGGGGAAGCAATCAGCCCCAGCATTTT. It yields the protein CASSLRGSNQPQHF.

CDR3 sequence reads: CASSIRRALNSNQPQHF. In nucleotides, the CDR3 is TGTGCCAGTAGTATACGCAGGGCATTAAATAGCAATCAGCCCCAGCATTTT. The gene calls are TRBV19 and TRBJ1-5, with a weak D call TRBD1 (5 bases). This CDR3 spans 17 amino acids. The V end lost 2 bases, the J end lost 0 bases, and 14 bases lay between the germline ends. Germline V CDR1 and CDR2: LNHDA, SQIVND (reference sequence). The variable domain in full, completed from reference TRBV19 and TRBJ1-5, reads DGGITQSPKYLFRKEGQNVTLSCEQNLNHDAMYWYRQDPGQGLRLIYYSQIVNDFQKGDIAEGYSVSREKKESFPLTVTSAQKNPTAFYLCASSIRRALNSNQPQHFGDGTRLSIL.

The rearrangement joins TRBV30 to TRBJ1-6; D gene uncertain. Trimming removed 2 bases from V and 8 bases from J, with 13 bases in between. The CDR3 spans 14 residues. Germline CDR1 GTSNPN, CDR2 SVGIG (reference sequence). The CDR3: CAWSRTVRDSPLHF. The CDR3 DNA follows: TGTGCCTGGAGTCGGACGGTGCGGGATTCACCCCTCCACTTT.

The V gene is TRBV2, the J gene TRBJ2-2, with D uncertain. This CDR3 is built from 15 residues. V lost 3 bases and J lost 5, with 13 bases in between. Germline CDR1 reads SNHLY; CDR2 reads FYNNEI. The CDR3 DNA reads TGTGCCAGCAGTGAGCGGACGCGTGAGACCGGGGAGCTGTTTTTT. It codes for CASSERTRETGELFF.

The genes are TRBV28 and TRBJ1-5, with D possibly matching TRBD1 (5 bases). V was shortened by 2 bases and J by 0 bases, with 11 bases between the two germline ends. CDR1 is MDHEN and CDR2 is SYDVKM in the germline V gene. The CDR3 totals 16 residues. CDR3 sequence reads: CASSLNLGVSNQPQHF. The CDR3 DNA reads TGTGCCAGCAGTTTAAATCTAGGGGTTAGCAATCAGCCCCAGCATTTT.